One and the same sample provided the 27 T cell receptor beta chains below, sequenced in a study of blood T cell repertoires in COVID-19. TCRdb's table, derived via immunoSEQ multiplex PCR, lists solely in-frame clones and lacks some. The sample gives hundreds of thousands of clones, roughly 85% of which show up once; 5.1% is in the top ten. The sequenced material came from peripheral blood. Receptors were obtained from a man in his fifties or sixties with COVID-19, enrolled during active disease.

V usage is TRBV2 and J usage is TRBJ1-2, with 8 bases aligning to TRBD1. The CDR3 consists of 16 residues. Germline loops: CDR1 SNHLY, CDR2 FYNNEI. The junction had 11 bases not matched to a gene; V was cut back by 6 bases and J by 2 bases. CDR3 coding DNA: TGTGCCAGCAGCTCCGACAGGGGCCGATTGAACTATGGCTACACCTTC. Amino acid sequence: CASSSDRGRLNYGYTF.

The chain is built from TRBV6-5 and TRBJ1-3, with 10 nucleotides matching TRBD1. Germline values: CDR1 MNHEY, CDR2 SVGAGI. This CDR3 is built from 15 residues. V trimming: 6 bases; J trimming: 4 bases; junction bases outside the gene matches: 6. The CDR3 sequence is CASSRTGQGGNTIYF. The CDR3 nucleotides read TGTGCCAGCAGCCGAACGGGACAGGGGGGAAACACCATATATTTT.

Here the CDR3 reads CASRDGTAVTPLHF. The CDR3 DNA sequence: TGTGCCAGCAGGGATGGGACAGCTGTAACACCCCTCCACTTT. The V gene is TRBV28, the J gene TRBJ1-6, with TRBD1 identical over 7 bases. The CDR3 length is 14 residues. With V trimmed by 6 bases and J by 11 bases, 10 bases remained unmatched. Germline V gene data show CDR1 as MDHEN and CDR2 as SYDVKM.

This clone was counted a single time. The chain recombines TRBV7-2 with TRBJ2-5, with a weak D call TRBD2 (6 bases). Germline V CDR1 and CDR2: SGHTA, FQGNSA. The CDR3 length is 14 residues. The germline V and J ends were trimmed by 6 bases and 7 bases, with 18 bases remaining between them. The CDR3 loop reads CASRTRGGRGTQYF. The CDR3, as DNA: TGTGCCAGCAGGACCCGGGGCGGGCGGGGGACCCAGTACTTC.

The V call is TRBV6-5, the J call TRBJ1-1, with D tentatively TRBD1 (6 bases). This CDR3 spans 16 amino acids. Between the trimmed V and J ends, which lost 0 bases and 1 base, there was a span of 12 bases. CDR1 and CDR2 from the germline V gene are MNHEY and SVGAGI. In nucleotides, the CDR3 is TGTGCCAGCAGTTACTCGATGGGGGCGGGGAACACTGAAGCTTTCTTT. This gives the protein CASSYSMGAGNTEAFF.

V usage is TRBV5-5 and J usage is TRBJ1-1; 7 bases are a match to TRBD1. Germline loops: CDR1 SGHKS, CDR2 YYEKEE (reference sequence). The ends lost 7 bases at V and 2 bases at J; junction bases unmatched: 5. The length of the CDR3 is 13 residues. CDR3 coding DNA: TGTGCCAGCCTGACAGGGTATAACACTGAAGCTTTCTTT. This codes for CASLTGYNTEAFF. Using reference TRBV5-5 and TRBJ1-1 for the parts outside the CDR3, the full variable domain is DAGVTQSPTHLIKTRGQQVTLRCSPISGHKSVSWYQQVLGQGPQFIFQYYEKEERGRGNFPDRFSARQFPNYSSELNVNALLLGDSALYLCASLTGYNTEAFFGQGTRLTVV.

This clone appeared a few times. The chain is built from TRBV7-9 and TRBJ2-2; TRBD2 is a possible D gene (5 bases). Germline CDR1 is SEHNR and CDR2 is FQNEAQ (reference sequence). V was pared by 4 bases and J by 7 bases, with 7 bases between. The CDR3 contains 12 residues. The CDR3 coding sequence is TGTGCCAGCAGCTCCGCGGGCGGGGAGCTGTTTTTT. Its protein is CASSSAGGELFF.

In the case of this clone: Other DNA sequences from this sample encode an identical CDR3 as well. The chain has TRBV5-1 and TRBJ2-6, with a possible D match to TRBD1 (6 bases). V gave up 0 bases and J gave up 2 bases, with 6 bases separating them. The CDR3 covers 15 residues. Germline V gene lookup returns CDR1 SGHRS and CDR2 YFSETQ. The chain's CDR3 is CASSLGGPGANVLTF. Written as DNA, the CDR3 is TGCGCCAGCAGCTTGGGGGGGCCTGGGGCCAACGTCCTGACTTTC.

This clone appeared once. This chain uses TRBV5-1 with TRBJ1-4, with D hard to call. Germline CDR1 is SGHRS and CDR2 is YFSETQ. Trimming shortened V by 0 bases and J by 6 bases, and 9 bases separated the two germline ends. This CDR3 contains 14 residues. The CDR3 here is CASSLGGGDEKLFF. CDR3 coding DNA: TGCGCCAGCAGCTTGGGAGGCGGTGATGAAAAACTGTTTTTT.

This chain joins TRBV6-1 and TRBJ2-2, with 7 positions matching TRBD1. Germline values: CDR1 MNHNS, CDR2 SASEGT. Trimming took 3 bases from V and 5 from J; bases not matched to a gene: 9. The CDR3 has 16 amino acids. CDR3 DNA sequence: TGTGCCAGCAGTGACAGACAGGGAGTTGGTACCGGGGAGCTGTTTTTT. Translation gives CASSDRQGVGTGELFF.

The V call is TRBV30, the J call TRBJ1-2, with D uncertain. This CDR3 region has 14 residues. Trimming left V 0 bases short and J 0 bases short, with 8 bases between. Germline CDR1 reads GTSNPN; CDR2 reads SVGIG (reference sequence). The CDR3 protein is CAWSVDGANYGYTF. DNA for the CDR3: TGTGCCTGGAGTGTAGATGGAGCTAACTATGGCTACACCTTC.

The gene calls are TRBV6-5 and TRBJ2-3; 11 bases agree with TRBD2. In germline, CDR1 is MNHEY, CDR2 SVGAGI. Trimming removed 10 bases from V and 2 bases from J; junction bases left unmatched: 5. The CDR3 contains 14 residues. CDR3 protein: CATTTSGVTDTQYF. As DNA, the CDR3 is TGTGCCACCACGACTAGCGGGGTCACAGATACGCAGTATTTT.

This clone was observed a few times. This rearrangement joins TRBV2 to TRBJ2-1; 10 positions match TRBD1. Trimming at V came to 9 bases and at J to 5 bases, leaving 7 bases not matched to a gene. The CDR3 covers 14 residues. CDR1 and CDR2 (germline): SNHLY, FYNNEI. The CDR3 loop is CARGTGAPHNEQFF. The DNA for the CDR3 is TGTGCCAGGGGGACAGGGGCCCCTCACAATGAGCAGTTCTTC.

The rearrangement links TRBV6-6 to TRBJ1-3; no definite D call. Germline-derived CDR1 and CDR2 are MNHNY and SVGAGI (reference sequence). The CDR3 consists of 15 residues. Trimming removed 3 bases from V and 4 bases from J, with 13 bases in between. The CDR3 coding sequence is TGTGCCAGCAGTTATGGCCAGAACATCGGAAACACCATATATTTT. Protein sequence: CASSYGQNIGNTIYF.

CDR3 loop: CASSLLDGGEAFF. The DNA for the CDR3 is TGTGCCAGCAGCTTATTGGATGGCGGTGAAGCTTTCTTT. The gene calls are TRBV7-2 and TRBJ1-1; D is ambiguous. The CDR3 extends over 13 amino acids. Germline CDR1 SGHTA, CDR2 FQGNSA. Between the trimmed V and J ends, which lost 2 bases and 7 bases, there was a span of 11 bases.

The chain links TRBV2 to TRBJ1-4, with 7 bases matching TRBD1. Losses at the gene ends were 4 bases for V and 2 bases for J; bases not matched to a gene: 4. Germline V gene sequence: CDR1 SNHLY, CDR2 FYNNEI. The CDR3 covers 15 residues. This CDR3 reads CASSAQTGTNEKLFF. DNA of the CDR3: TGTGCCAGCAGTGCCCAGACAGGGACTAATGAAAAACTGTTTTTT.

The genes are TRBV6-5 and TRBJ2-1; 8 positions match TRBD2. The junction had 3 bases not matched to a gene; V was cut back by 2 bases and J by 0 bases. The CDR3 loop spans 16 amino acids. Germline CDR1 reads MNHEY; CDR2 reads SVGAGI. This CDR3 is CASSYGSGTSYNEQFF. Here the CDR3 DNA reads TGTGCCAGCAGTTACGGTAGCGGGACCTCCTACAATGAGCAGTTCTTC.

The V gene is TRBV5-1, the J gene TRBJ1-4; tentative D call: TRBD1 (6 bases). Germline loops: CDR1 SGHRS, CDR2 YFSETQ. The CDR3 has 18 residues. V lost 2 bases, J lost 0 bases, and 17 bases lay in between. The CDR3 loop reads CASSFGTGFGSTNEKLFF. The CDR3 DNA sequence: TGCGCCAGCAGCTTCGGTACAGGGTTCGGTTCAACTAATGAAAAACTGTTTTTT.

The genes are TRBV4-3 and TRBJ2-1; 7 bases match TRBD1. This CDR3 is built from 14 residues. Germline loops: CDR1 LGHNA, CDR2 YSLEER. After removal of 2 bases from V and 10 bases from J, the junction contained 8 bases not matched to a gene. In nucleotides, the CDR3 is TGCGCCAGCAGCCAACAGGAAGGGGGCTTCGAGCAGTTCTTC. Its translation: CASSQQEGGFEQFF.

This chain uses TRBV24-1 with TRBJ2-1; tentative D call: TRBD1 (5 bases). This CDR3 comprises 16 residues. V dropped 4 bases and J dropped 6 bases, with 18 bases sitting between them. CDR1 and CDR2 from the germline V gene are KGHDR and SFDVKD. The CDR3 is CATSDPVLGDGNEQFF. CDR3 sequence (DNA): TGTGCCACCAGTGACCCCGTCTTAGGGGATGGCAATGAGCAGTTCTTC.

The chain uses TRBV9 and TRBJ1-2; a weak D match, TRBD1 (6 bases). Trimming stripped 0 bases from V and 4 bases from J, with 10 bases between. CDR3 length equals 14 residues. Germline V gives CDR1 SGDLS, CDR2 YYNGEE. CDR3 residues: CASSVVQGSYGYTF. The CDR3 coding sequence is TGTGCCAGCAGCGTAGTACAGGGTAGCTATGGCTACACCTTC. The entire variable domain, with the rest obtained from reference TRBV9 and TRBJ1-2, is as follows: DSGVTQTPKHLITATGQRVTLRCSPRSGDLSVYWYQQSLDQGLQFLIQYYNGEERAKGNILERFSAQQFPDLHSELNLSSLELGDSALYFCASSVVQGSYGYTFGSGTRLTVV.

A word on this clone: At one boundary the junction diverges from the germline segment, which might be a read error. V and J are TRBV5-6 and TRBJ2-2; TRBD1 might be the D (6 bases). This CDR3 spans 15 amino acids. Germline V gene lookup returns CDR1 SGHDT and CDR2 YYEEEE. Written as DNA, the CDR3 is TGTGCCAGCAGGTTGGGGACATTGAACACCGGGGAGCTGTTTTTT. Encoded protein: CASRLGTLNTGELFF.

The rearrangement links TRBV7-9 to TRBJ2-3; D perhaps matches TRBD2 (5 bases). V shed 1 base and J shed 1 base, with 9 bases lying between them. Per the germline V gene, CDR1 is SEHNR and CDR2 is FQNEAQ (reference sequence). The CDR3 totals 15 residues. CDR3 DNA: TGTGCCAGCAGCTTAGGGGTCGGGGGCACAGATACGCAGTATTTT. Protein sequence: CASSLGVGGTDTQYF.

This chain connects TRBV9 to TRBJ2-5, with TRBD2 identical over 8 bases. The CDR3 runs 13 residues. Germline-derived CDR1 and CDR2 are SGDLS and YYNGEE. J was trimmed by 5 bases and V by 3 bases; bases with no gene match: 3. CDR3 DNA: TGTGCCAGCAGCGGCAGGACTAGCGAGACCCAGTACTTC. It codes for CASSGRTSETQYF.

The V and J genes are TRBV6-1 and TRBJ1-2, with TRBD1 identical over 8 bases. Germline values: CDR1 MNHNS, CDR2 SASEGT. The length of the CDR3 is 14 residues. The trim removed 2 bases at V and 3 bases at J, leaving 2 bases unmatched. For the CDR3, the DNA is TGTGCCAGCAGTGAACAGGGGGCGTACTATGGCTACACCTTC. Its translation is CASSEQGAYYGYTF.

The chain recombines TRBV6-1 with TRBJ1-2, with 7 bases fitting TRBD1. Losses at the gene ends were 7 bases for V and 7 bases for J; bases not matched to a gene: 12. Per the germline V gene, CDR1 is MNHNS and CDR2 is SASEGT. CDR3 length: 14 residues. The CDR3 DNA follows: TGTGCCAGCACCAACATGAACAGGGGATTTGGCTACACCTTC. Translating gives CASTNMNRGFGYTF.

This sequence joins TRBV7-8 and TRBJ1-2; 9 bases fit TRBD1. Germline V gives CDR1 SGHVS, CDR2 FQNEAQ. V was pared by 3 bases and J by 5 bases, with 4 bases of the junction left unmatched. The CDR3 covers 14 residues. The CDR3 nucleotides are TGTGCCAGCAGCTTGAGGACAGGGGAATATGGCTACACCTTC. This encodes CASSLRTGEYGYTF.